This TCR beta chain was documented in a study of cytomegalovirus exposure and HLA in healthy donors. Overall study results and limits: Reports described diagnosis of cytomegalovirus status by the classifier as highly specific and sensitive. Analysis was carried out at a later point, and it linked a missense DCLRE1C variant to TCR beta V- and J-gene trimming. Cytomegalovirus-associated status was assigned to some 160 TCR beta chains.

13 Jbeta primers and 60 Vbeta primers were used for the PCR. Profiled with immunoSEQ multiplex PCR; TCRdb holds only in-frame clones, not every one. Of about 84,000 clones in the sample, about 90% were seen once. There are 18 residues in the CDR3. The V gene's germline CDR1 is SGHTA and CDR2 FQGTGA. The J segment lost 6 bases and the V segment lost 6 bases, leaving 18 bases of the junction unmatched. Comments on this clone: Its specificity is not known.

The source of this sequence is a man between 18 and 35 years old in good health and CMV-seronegative. Material: PBMCs. This chain links TRBV7-3 with TRBJ2-7; 12 bases match TRBD2. The DNA for the CDR3 is TGTGCCAGCAGGCCCTCCCGGAGACTAGCGGGAGTAGGCTTCGAGCAGTACTTC. Residues: CASRPSRRLAGVGFEQYF. The full variable domain, in which reference TRBV7-3 and TRBJ2-7 provide the parts outside the CDR3, is GAGVSQTPSNKVTEKGKYVELRCDPISGHTALYWYRQSLGQGPEFLIYFQGTGAADDSGLPNDRFFAVRPEGSVSTLKIQRTERGDSAVYLCASRPSRRLAGVGFEQYFGPGTRLTVT.